Listed below are T cell receptor beta chains from one sample, sequenced in a study of CD8 T cells in ankylosing spondylitis. TCRdb itself ran the 5' RACE reads through MiXCR, one entry per CDR3 protein. The table lists approximately 43,000 distinct CDR3 sequences, under 5% of them singletons. The sample consisted of blood, either unsorted or a sorted T cell fraction (not recorded which). Source of these receptors: a female donor with ankylosing spondylitis or in good health (not recorded which). The CDR3 runs from the conserved cysteine through the conserved F or W. D genes are given only for firm matches. Some rows have no size entry. The others give once, few or many, or a class for an expanded clone.

v_gene: TRBV9
abundance: many
j_gene: TRBJ1-2
d_gene: TRBD1
CDR3nt: TGTGCCAGCAGCGCAGGACAGGGGCTCCCCTATGGCTACACCTTC
CDR3aa: CASSAGQGLPYGYTF

v_gene: TRBV9
abundance: medium-sized
j_gene: TRBJ1-2
d_gene: TRBD1
CDR3nt: TGTGCCAGCAGCCGGGACAGGGGGCACTATGGCTACACCTTC
CDR3aa: CASSRDRGHYGYTF

v_gene: TRBV9
abundance: many
j_gene: TRBJ1-2
d_gene: NA
CDR3nt: TGTGCCAGCAGCGCCTCCCCCGATTGGACCTATGGCTACACCTTC
CDR3aa: CASSASPDWTYGYTF

v_gene: TRBV9
abundance: few
j_gene: TRBJ2-3
d_gene: NA
CDR3nt: TGTGCCAGCAGCATCCGACAGCAAACTAGCACAGATACGCAGTATTTT
CDR3aa: CASSIRQQTSTDTQYF

v_gene: TRBV9
abundance: NA
j_gene: TRBJ2-7
d_gene: TRBD1
CDR3nt: TGTGCCAGCAGCGTAGGGGACAGAGGCGAGCAGTACTTC
CDR3aa: CASSVGDRGEQYF

v_gene: TRBV9
abundance: many
j_gene: TRBJ1-4
d_gene: TRBD1
CDR3nt: TGTGCCAGCAGCGCGGGACAGGGCGACGGTGAAAAACTGTTTTTT
CDR3aa: CASSAGQGDGEKLFF

v_gene: TRBV3-2
abundance: many
j_gene: TRBJ1-5
d_gene: NA
CDR3nt: TGTGCCAGCAGCTCCCTAGACCAGAGCAATCAGCCCCAGCATTTT
CDR3aa: CASSSLDQSNQPQHF

v_gene: TRBV9
abundance: NA
j_gene: TRBJ2-7
d_gene: TRBD2
CDR3nt: TGTGCCAGCAGCGTAGGACTAGCGGGGGCTCACGAGCAGTACTTC
CDR3aa: CASSVGLAGAHEQYF

v_gene: TRBV9
abundance: few
j_gene: TRBJ2-1
d_gene: NA
CDR3nt: TGTGCCAGCAGCGCGGGGAGGGGGCAGAGGGGCAATGAGCAGTTCTTC
CDR3aa: CASSAGRGQRGNEQFF

v_gene: TRBV9
abundance: many
j_gene: TRBJ2-7
d_gene: NA
CDR3nt: TGTGCCAGCAGCGTAGTTCCCCTGGCGGGGGCCCACGAGCAGTACTTC
CDR3aa: CASSVVPLAGAHEQYF

v_gene: TRBV9
abundance: many
j_gene: TRBJ2-2
d_gene: TRBD2
CDR3nt: TGTGCCAGCAGCGTATTTGGGACTAGTGACACCGGGGAGCTGTTTTTT
CDR3aa: CASSVFGTSDTGELFF

v_gene: TRBV9
abundance: NA
j_gene: TRBJ2-7
d_gene: NA
CDR3nt: TGTGACAGCACAAGGACACCTTCCTCCTACGAGCAGTACTTC
CDR3aa: CDSTRTPSSYEQYF

v_gene: TRBV9
abundance: medium-sized
j_gene: TRBJ2-7
d_gene: NA
CDR3nt: TGTGCCAGCAGCGTAGAAGCAGGGTCCGAGCAGTACTTC
CDR3aa: CASSVEAGSEQYF

v_gene: TRBV9
abundance: few
j_gene: TRBJ1-4
d_gene: TRBD1
CDR3nt: TGTGCCAGCAGCGTATTATCAGGGGGTAATGAAAAACTGTTTTTT
CDR3aa: CASSVLSGGNEKLFF

v_gene: TRBV9
abundance: many
j_gene: TRBJ2-5
d_gene: NA
CDR3nt: TGTGCCAGCAGCGTAGAGGAGGGCCACGAGACCCAGTACTTC
CDR3aa: CASSVEEGHETQYF

v_gene: TRBV3-1
abundance: many
j_gene: TRBJ2-3
d_gene: TRBD1
CDR3nt: TGTGCCAGCAGCGGCGAGGGGGGACAGGGGGCGCGGGCTAGCGGGAAAAGCACAGATACGCAGTATTTT
CDR3aa: CASSGEGGQGARASGKSTDTQYF

v_gene: TRBV9
abundance: NA
j_gene: TRBJ2-7
d_gene: TRBD1
CDR3nt: TGTGCCAGCACCATGACAGGGGTAAGCTGCTACGAGCAGTACTTC
CDR3aa: CASTMTGVSCYEQYF

v_gene: TRBV9
abundance: NA
j_gene: TRBJ2-1
d_gene: TRBD2
CDR3nt: TGTGCCAGCAGCGGGAATCGACTAGCGGGGGCTCTCTCCTACAATGAGCAGTTCTTC
CDR3aa: CASSGNRLAGALSYNEQFF

v_gene: TRBV9
abundance: many
j_gene: TRBJ2-4
d_gene: NA
CDR3nt: TGTGCCAGCAGCGTAGATCACTGGGGCCCTAGGTTTGGAAACATTCAGTACTTC
CDR3aa: CASSVDHWGPRFGNIQYF

v_gene: TRBV21-1
abundance: many
j_gene: TRBJ2-4
d_gene: NA
CDR3nt: TGTGCCAGCACCCAAGGGCCTCAAAGACTAGCCAAAAACATTCAGTACTTC
CDR3aa: CASTQGPQRLAKNIQYF

v_gene: TRBV9
abundance: few
j_gene: TRBJ2-3
d_gene: NA
CDR3nt: TGTGCCAGCAGCGTCTTCGGCAGACCAAGAACAGATACGCAGTATTTT
CDR3aa: CASSVFGRPRTDTQYF

v_gene: TRBV9
abundance: many
j_gene: TRBJ1-3
d_gene: NA
CDR3nt: TGTGCCAGCAGCGTAGGGGATCCGTTCTCTGGAAACACCATATATTTT
CDR3aa: CASSVGDPFSGNTIYF

v_gene: TRBV9
abundance: many
j_gene: TRBJ2-5
d_gene: NA
CDR3nt: TGTGCCAGCAGTATAGATACGGCGTCGTTGGCCCAGTACTTC
CDR3aa: CASSIDTASLAQYF

v_gene: TRBV9
abundance: many
j_gene: TRBJ2-3
d_gene: NA
CDR3nt: TGTGCCAGCAGCGTAGAGGACGGGGGGCAACTAGATACGCAGTATTTT
CDR3aa: CASSVEDGGQLDTQYF

v_gene: TRBV9
abundance: many
j_gene: TRBJ2-7
d_gene: NA
CDR3nt: TGTGCCAGCAGCGAGTCAAACAGGACCCCCTACGAGCAGTACTTC
CDR3aa: CASSESNRTPYEQYF